The T cell receptor beta chain under discussion was sequenced for a study of tumor and adjacent non-tumor tissue in lung cancer. Whole-study context: The cohort had around eleven adenocarcinoma, 2 squamous cell and 1 small cell patients. Patients were aged about 31 to 76, fewer than twelve men and roughly 5 women, stage I to III.

CDR1 is DFQATT, CDR2 SNEGSKA, per germline (reference sequence). The CDR3 length equals 14 residues, ends included. No cell sorting was done before RNA was extracted from the tissue. Chemotherapy-naive patients with new lung cancer underwent thoracic surgery in China, August–late 2014. A modified ARM-PCR protocol with three rounds of nested PCR amplified TCRbeta. MiXCR was run by TCRdb on the multiplex PCR reads, yielding one entry per CDR3 protein. The table lists roughly 220,000 distinct CDR3 sequences, 70% to 75% of them singletons, with roughly 24% in the top ten. On this clonotype itself: Antigen specificity is unknown. No conserved phenylalanine or tryptophan ends this CDR3, so it is likely a read error. The DNA is left out, because the CDR3 cannot be placed on it with certainty; the CDR3 is given as TCRdb lists it.

Study-level results: Normal lung showed higher cumulative top 100 clone frequency than tumor.

The TCR comes from a man in his sixties with non-small cell lung cancer. The rearrangement uses TRBV20-1 and TRBJ2-7. Sequencing was carried out using lung tumor tissue. This chain's CDR3 is CSSKITRDPYEQNI.